This TCR beta chain originates from a study of response to subunit inactivated influenza vaccine. General study points: The study's authors posited that every seasonal influenza vaccination enlists few new T cells.

Between the trimmed V and J ends, which lost 0 bases and 4 bases, there was a span of 8 bases. The germline CDR1 and CDR2 sequences are MNHEY and SMNVEV (reference sequence). The CDR3 totals 14 residues. This clonotype turned up a few times. As yet, its antigen is unknown. Each CDR3 protein gets one entry after TCRdb re-called the RT-PCR reads with MiXCR. Seen here are 500,000 to 550,000 distinct CDR3 sequences, approximately 7.8% observed once, and the top ten hold over 10%. The specimen was PBMCs from blood, collected roughly 24 months after vaccination. The rearrangement uses TRBV27 and TRBJ2-3; D ambiguous. The TCR sequence derives from a man aged 45 to 75 who received an inactivated influenza vaccine. CDR3 coding DNA: TGTGCCAGCAGTTTATCTTTGGCGCCAGATACGCAGTATTTT. The encoded protein is CASSLSLAPDTQYF.